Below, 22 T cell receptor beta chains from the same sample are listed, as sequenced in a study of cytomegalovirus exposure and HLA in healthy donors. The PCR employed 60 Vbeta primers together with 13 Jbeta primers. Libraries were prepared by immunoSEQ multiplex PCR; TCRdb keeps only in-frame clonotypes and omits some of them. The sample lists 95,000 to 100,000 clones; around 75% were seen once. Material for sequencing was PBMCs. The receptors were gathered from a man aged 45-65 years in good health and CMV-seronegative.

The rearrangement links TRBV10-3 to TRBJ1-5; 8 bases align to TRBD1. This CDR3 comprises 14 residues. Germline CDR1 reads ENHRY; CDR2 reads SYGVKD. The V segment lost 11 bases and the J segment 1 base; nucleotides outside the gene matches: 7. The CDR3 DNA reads TGTGCCTCCTCCGGACAGGGAAGCAATCAGCCCCAGCATTTT. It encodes CASSGQGSNQPQHF.

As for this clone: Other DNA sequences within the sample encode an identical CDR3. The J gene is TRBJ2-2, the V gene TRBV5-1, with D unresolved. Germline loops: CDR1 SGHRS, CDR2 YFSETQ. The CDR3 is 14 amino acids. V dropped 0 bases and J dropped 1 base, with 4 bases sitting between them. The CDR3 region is CASSLGQNTGELFF. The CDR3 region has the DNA TGCGCCAGCAGCTTGGGACAGAACACCGGGGAGCTGTTTTTT.

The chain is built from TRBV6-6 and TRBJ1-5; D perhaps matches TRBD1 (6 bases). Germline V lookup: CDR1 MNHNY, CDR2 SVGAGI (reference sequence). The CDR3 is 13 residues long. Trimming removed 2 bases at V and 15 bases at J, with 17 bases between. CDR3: CASSYAPQGSLHF. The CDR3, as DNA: TGTGCCAGCAGTTACGCCCCACAGGGTTCTTTGCATTTT.

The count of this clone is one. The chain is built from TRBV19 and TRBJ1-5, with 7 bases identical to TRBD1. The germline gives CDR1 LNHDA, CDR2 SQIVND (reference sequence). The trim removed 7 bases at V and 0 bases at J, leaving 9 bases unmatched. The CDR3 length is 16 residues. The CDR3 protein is CASMGQRSASNQPQHF. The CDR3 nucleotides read TGTGCCAGTATGGGACAGCGATCGGCTAGCAATCAGCCCCAGCATTTT.

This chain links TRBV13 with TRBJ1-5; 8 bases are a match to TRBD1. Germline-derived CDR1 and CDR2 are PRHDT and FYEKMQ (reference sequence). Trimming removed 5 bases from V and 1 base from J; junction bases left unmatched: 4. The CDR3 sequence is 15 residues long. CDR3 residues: CASSLRDRSNQPQHF. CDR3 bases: TGTGCCAGCAGCCTCAGGGACAGGAGCAATCAGCCCCAGCATTTT.

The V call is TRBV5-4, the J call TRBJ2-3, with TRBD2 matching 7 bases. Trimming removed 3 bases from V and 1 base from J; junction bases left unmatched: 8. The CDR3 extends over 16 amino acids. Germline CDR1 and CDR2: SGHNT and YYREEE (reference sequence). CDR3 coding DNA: TGTGCCAGCAGCTCGGGGAGGGCGCGGGGCACAGATACGCAGTATTTT. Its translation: CASSSGRARGTDTQYF.

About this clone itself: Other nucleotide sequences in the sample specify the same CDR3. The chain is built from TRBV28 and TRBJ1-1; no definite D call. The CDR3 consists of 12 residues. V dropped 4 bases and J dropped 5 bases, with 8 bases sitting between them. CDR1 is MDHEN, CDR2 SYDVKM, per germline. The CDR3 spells CASSSRVTEAFF. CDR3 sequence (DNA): TGTGCCAGCAGTTCCCGGGTTACTGAAGCTTTCTTT.

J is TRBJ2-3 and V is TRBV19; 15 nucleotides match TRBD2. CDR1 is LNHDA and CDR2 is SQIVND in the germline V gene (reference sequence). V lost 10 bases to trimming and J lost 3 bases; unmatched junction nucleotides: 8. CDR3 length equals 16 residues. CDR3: CATRTSGGAETDTQYF. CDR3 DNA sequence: TGTGCCACCAGGACTAGCGGGGGGGCCGAGACAGATACGCAGTATTTT. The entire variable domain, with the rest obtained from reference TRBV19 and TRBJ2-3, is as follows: DGGITQSPKYLFRKEGQNVTLSCEQNLNHDAMYWYRQDPGQGLRLIYYSQIVNDFQKGDIAEGYSVSREKKESFPLTVTSAQKNPTAFYLCATRTSGGAETDTQYFGPGTRLTVL.

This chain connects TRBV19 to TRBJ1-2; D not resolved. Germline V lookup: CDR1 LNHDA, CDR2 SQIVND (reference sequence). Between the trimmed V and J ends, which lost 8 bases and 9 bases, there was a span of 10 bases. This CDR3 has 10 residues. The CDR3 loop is CASSRGSYTF. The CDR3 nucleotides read TGTGCCAGTTCCCGGGGTAGCTACACCTTC. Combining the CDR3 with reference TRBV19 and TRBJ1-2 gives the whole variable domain DGGITQSPKYLFRKEGQNVTLSCEQNLNHDAMYWYRQDPGQGLRLIYYSQIVNDFQKGDIAEGYSVSREKKESFPLTVTSAQKNPTAFYLCASSRGSYTFGSGTRLTVV.

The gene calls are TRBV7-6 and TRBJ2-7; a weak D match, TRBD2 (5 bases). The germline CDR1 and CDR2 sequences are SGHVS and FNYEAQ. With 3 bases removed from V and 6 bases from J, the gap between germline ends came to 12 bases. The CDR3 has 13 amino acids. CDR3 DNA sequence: TGTGCCAGCAGCTTGGGAGAAGTTGGCGAGCAGTACTTC. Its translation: CASSLGEVGEQYF.

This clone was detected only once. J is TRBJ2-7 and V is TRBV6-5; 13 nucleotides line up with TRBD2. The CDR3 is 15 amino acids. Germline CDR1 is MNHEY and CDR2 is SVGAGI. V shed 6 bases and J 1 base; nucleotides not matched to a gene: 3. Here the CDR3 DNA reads TGTGCCAGCAGGGGGACTAGCGGGGAATCCTACGAGCAGTACTTC. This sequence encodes CASRGTSGESYEQYF.

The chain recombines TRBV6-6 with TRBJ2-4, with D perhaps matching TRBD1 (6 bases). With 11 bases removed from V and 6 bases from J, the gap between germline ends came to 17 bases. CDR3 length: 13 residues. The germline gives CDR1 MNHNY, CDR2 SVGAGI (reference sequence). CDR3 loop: CALKGGSGNIQYF. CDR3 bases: TGTGCCTTAAAAGGGGGATCGGGAAACATTCAGTACTTC.

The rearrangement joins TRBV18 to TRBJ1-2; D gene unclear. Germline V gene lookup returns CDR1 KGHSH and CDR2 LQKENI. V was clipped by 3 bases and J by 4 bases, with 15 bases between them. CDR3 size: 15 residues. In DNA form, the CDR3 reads TGTGCCAGCTCACCGCAGAACAGTGAAGCCTATGGCTACACCTTC. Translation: CASSPQNSEAYGYTF.

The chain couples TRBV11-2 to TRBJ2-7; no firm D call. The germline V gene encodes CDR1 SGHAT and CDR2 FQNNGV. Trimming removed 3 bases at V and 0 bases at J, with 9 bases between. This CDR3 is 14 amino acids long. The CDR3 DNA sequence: TGTGCCAGCAGCTTCAGAATAACCTCCTACGAGCAGTACTTC. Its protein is CASSFRITSYEQYF.

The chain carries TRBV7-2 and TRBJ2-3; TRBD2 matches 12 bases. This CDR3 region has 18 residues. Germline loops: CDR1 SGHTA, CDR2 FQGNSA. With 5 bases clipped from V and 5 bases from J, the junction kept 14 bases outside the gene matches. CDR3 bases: TGTGCCAGCAGCCACCCTCTGACTAGCGGGAGTGGGGGAGATACGCAGTATTTT. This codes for CASSHPLTSGSGGDTQYF.

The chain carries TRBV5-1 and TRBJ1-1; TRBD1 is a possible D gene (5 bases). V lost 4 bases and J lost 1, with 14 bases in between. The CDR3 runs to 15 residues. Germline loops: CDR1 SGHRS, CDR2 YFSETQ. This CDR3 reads CASSPQGATNTEAFF. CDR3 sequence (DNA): TGCGCCAGCAGCCCTCAGGGCGCAACGAACACTGAAGCTTTCTTT. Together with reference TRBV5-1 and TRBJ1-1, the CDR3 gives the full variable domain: KAGVTQTPRYLIKTRGQQVTLSCSPISGHRSVSWYQQTPGQGLQFLFEYFSETQRNKGNFPGRFSGRQFSNSRSEMNVSTLELGDSALYLCASSPQGATNTEAFFGQGTRLTVV.

CDR3 loop: CASSASGTGKTEAFF. Here the CDR3 DNA reads TGTGCCAGCAGTGCCTCCGGGACAGGGAAGACTGAAGCTTTCTTT. This sequence joins TRBV6-1 and TRBJ1-1; 9 positions agree with TRBD1. J gave up 5 bases and V 4 bases, and 8 bases lay outside the gene matches. The CDR3 is 15 amino acids. Germline values: CDR1 MNHNS, CDR2 SASEGT.

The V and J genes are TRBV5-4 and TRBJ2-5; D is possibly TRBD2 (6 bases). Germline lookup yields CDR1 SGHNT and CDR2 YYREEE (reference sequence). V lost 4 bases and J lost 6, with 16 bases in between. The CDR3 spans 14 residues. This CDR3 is CASSQSGGRKTQYF. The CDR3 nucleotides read TGTGCCAGCAGCCAATCCGGGGGTCGAAAGACCCAGTACTTC.

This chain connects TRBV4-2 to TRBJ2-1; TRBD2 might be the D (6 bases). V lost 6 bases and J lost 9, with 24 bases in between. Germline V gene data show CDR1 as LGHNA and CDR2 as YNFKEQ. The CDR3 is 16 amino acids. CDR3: CASRGVALTRRTEQFF. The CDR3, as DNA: TGTGCCAGCAGAGGAGTAGCGCTGACTAGACGTACTGAGCAGTTCTTC.

The CDR3 loop reads CSTRQGFQETQYF. CDR3 in DNA: TGCAGCACAAGACAGGGGTTTCAAGAGACCCAGTACTTC. The rearrangement links TRBV29-1 to TRBJ2-5; 8 bases are shared with TRBD1. The CDR3 is made up of 13 amino acids. Germline-derived CDR1 and CDR2 are SQVTM and ANQGSEA. Trimming removed 8 bases from V and 2 bases from J; junction bases left unmatched: 7.

The CDR3 bases are TGTGCCAGCAGCTCTCGGACAGGGGTCCCCTACGAGCAGTACTTC. It codes for CASSSRTGVPYEQYF. The genes are TRBV7-9 and TRBJ2-7; 9 bases agree with TRBD1. V shed 4 bases, J shed 2 bases, and the junction held 6 bases outside the gene matches. The length of the CDR3 is 15 residues. From germline, CDR1 is SEHNR and CDR2 FQNEAQ (reference sequence).

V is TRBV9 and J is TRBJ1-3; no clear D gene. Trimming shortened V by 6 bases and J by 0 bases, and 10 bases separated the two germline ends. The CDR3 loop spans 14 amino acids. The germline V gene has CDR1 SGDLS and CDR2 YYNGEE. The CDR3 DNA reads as TGTGCCAGCACCCCGATGAGCTCTGGAAACACCATATATTTT. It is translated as CASTPMSSGNTIYF.